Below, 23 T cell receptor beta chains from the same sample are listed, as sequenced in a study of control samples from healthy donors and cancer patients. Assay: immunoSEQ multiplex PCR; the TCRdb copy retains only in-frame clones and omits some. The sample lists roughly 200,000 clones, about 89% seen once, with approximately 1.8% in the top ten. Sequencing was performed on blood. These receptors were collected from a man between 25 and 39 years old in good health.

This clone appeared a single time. For the CDR3, the DNA is TGTGCCACCAGCAGAGGTTACGCGGAGCGGGGCGGCTCAAGGGATACGCAGTATTTT. This codes for CATSRGYAERGGSRDTQYF. The rearrangement uses TRBV15 and TRBJ2-3; the match to TRBD2 covers 7 bases. Unmatched junction bases numbered 19, after V lost 1 base and J lost 6 bases. Germline V gives CDR1 LNHNV, CDR2 YYDKDF (reference sequence). This CDR3 has 19 residues.

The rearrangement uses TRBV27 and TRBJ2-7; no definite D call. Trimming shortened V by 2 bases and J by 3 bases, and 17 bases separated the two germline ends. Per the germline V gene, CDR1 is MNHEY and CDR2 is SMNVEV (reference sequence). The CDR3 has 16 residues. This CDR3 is CASSLISPPGYYEQYF. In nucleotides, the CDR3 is TGTGCCAGCAGTTTAATTTCCCCTCCAGGTTACTACGAGCAGTACTTC.

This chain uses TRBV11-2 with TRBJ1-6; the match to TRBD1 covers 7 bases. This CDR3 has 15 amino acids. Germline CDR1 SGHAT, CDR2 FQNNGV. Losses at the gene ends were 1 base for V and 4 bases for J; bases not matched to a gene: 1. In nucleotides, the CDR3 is TGTGCCAGCAGCTTAGGGACAGGTTATAATTCACCCCTCCACTTT. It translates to CASSLGTGYNSPLHF. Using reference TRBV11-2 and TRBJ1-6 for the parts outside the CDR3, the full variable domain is EAGVAQSPRYKIIEKRQSVAFWCNPISGHATLYWYQQILGQGPKLLIQFQNNGVVDDSQLPKDRFSAERLKGVDSTLKIQPAKLEDSAVYLCASSLGTGYNSPLHFGNGTRLTVT.

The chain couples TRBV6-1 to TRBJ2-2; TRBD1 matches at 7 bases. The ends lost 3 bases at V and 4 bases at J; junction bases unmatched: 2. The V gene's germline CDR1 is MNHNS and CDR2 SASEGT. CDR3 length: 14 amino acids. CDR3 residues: CASSEPGGTGELFF. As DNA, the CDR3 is TGTGCCAGCAGTGAGCCAGGGGGCACCGGGGAGCTGTTTTTT.

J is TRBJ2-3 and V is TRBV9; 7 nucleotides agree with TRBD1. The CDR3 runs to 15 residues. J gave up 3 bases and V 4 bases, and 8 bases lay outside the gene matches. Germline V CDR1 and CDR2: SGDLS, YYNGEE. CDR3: CASSREQGWTDTQYF. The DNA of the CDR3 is TGTGCCAGCAGCCGAGAACAGGGGTGGACAGATACGCAGTATTTT.

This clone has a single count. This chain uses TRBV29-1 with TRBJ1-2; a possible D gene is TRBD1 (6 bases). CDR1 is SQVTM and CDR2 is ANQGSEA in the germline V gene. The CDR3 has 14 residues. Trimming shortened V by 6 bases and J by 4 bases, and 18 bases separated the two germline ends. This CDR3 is CSVQTGGSGYGYTF. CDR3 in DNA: TGCAGCGTCCAAACGGGGGGCAGCGGCTATGGCTACACCTTC.

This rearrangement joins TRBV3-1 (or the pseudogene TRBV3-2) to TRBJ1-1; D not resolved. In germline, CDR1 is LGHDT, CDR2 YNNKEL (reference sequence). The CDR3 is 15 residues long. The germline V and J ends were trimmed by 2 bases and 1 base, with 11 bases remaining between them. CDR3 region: CASSQRFLGNTEAFF. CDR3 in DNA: TGTGCCAGCAGCCAAAGGTTTCTTGGGAACACTGAAGCTTTCTTT.

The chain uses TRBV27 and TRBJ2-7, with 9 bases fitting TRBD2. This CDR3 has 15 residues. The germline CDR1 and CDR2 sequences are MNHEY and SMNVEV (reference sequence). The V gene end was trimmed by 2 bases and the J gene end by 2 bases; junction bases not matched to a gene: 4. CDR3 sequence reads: CASSLSSGGPYEQYF. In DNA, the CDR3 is TGTGCCAGCAGTTTAAGTAGCGGGGGCCCCTACGAGCAGTACTTC.

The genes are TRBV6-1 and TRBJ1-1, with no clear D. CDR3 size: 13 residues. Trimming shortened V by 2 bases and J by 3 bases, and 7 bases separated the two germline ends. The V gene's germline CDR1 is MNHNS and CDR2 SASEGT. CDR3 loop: CASSELGDTEAFF. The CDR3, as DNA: TGTGCCAGCAGTGAATTGGGAGACACTGAAGCTTTCTTT.

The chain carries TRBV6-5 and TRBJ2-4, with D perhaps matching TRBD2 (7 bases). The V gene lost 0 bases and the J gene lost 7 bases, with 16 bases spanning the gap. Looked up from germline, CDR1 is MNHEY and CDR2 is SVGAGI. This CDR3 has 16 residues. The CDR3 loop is CASSYSILGGGNIQYF. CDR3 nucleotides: TGTGCCAGCAGTTACTCGATACTAGGGGGGGGGAACATTCAGTACTTC.

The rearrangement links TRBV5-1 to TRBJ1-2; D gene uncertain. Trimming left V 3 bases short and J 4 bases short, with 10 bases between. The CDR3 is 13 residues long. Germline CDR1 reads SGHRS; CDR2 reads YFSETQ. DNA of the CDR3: TGCGCCAGCAGCTCAGCGGGGTTCTATGGCTACACCTTC. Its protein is CASSSAGFYGYTF.

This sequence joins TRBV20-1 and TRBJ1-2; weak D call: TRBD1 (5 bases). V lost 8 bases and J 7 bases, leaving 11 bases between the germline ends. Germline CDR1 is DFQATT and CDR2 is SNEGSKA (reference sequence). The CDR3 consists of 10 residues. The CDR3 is CSPKGFGYTF. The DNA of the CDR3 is TGCAGTCCTAAGGGGTTTGGCTACACCTTC.

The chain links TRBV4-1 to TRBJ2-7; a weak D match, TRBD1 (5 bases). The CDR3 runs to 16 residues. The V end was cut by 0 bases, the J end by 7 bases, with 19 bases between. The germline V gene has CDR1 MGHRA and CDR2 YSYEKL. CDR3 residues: CASSQDLQGQGPEQYF. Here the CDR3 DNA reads TGCGCCAGCAGCCAAGATCTTCAGGGTCAGGGTCCGGAGCAGTACTTC.

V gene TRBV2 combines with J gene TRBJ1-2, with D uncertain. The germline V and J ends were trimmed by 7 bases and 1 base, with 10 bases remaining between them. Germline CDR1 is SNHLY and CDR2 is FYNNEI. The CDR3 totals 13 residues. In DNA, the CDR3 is TGTGCCAGCACCCCACTCGATAACTATGGCTACACCTTC. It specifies CASTPLDNYGYTF. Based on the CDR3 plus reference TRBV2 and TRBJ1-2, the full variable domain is EPEVTQTPSHQVTQMGQEVILRCVPISNHLYFYWYRQILGQKVEFLVSFYNNEISEKSEIFDDQFSVERPDGSNFTLKIRSTKLEDSAMYFCASTPLDNYGYTFGSGTRLTVV.

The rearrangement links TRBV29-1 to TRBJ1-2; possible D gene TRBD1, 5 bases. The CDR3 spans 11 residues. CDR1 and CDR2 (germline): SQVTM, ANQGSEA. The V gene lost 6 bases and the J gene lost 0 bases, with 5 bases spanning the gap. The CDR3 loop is CSVQANYGYTF. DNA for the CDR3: TGCAGCGTACAGGCTAACTATGGCTACACCTTC.

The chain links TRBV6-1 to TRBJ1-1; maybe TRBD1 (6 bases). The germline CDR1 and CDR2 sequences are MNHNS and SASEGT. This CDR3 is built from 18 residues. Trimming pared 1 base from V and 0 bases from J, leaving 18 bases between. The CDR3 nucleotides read TGTGCCAGCAGTGAAGATCAGGGGCGCATCTCAGTGAACACTGAAGCTTTCTTT. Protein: CASSEDQGRISVNTEAFF.

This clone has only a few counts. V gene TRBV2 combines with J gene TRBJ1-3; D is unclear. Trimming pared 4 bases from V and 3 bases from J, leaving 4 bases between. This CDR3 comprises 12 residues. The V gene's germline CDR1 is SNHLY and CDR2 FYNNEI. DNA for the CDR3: TGTGCCAGCAGTGGGGTTGGAAACACCATATATTTT. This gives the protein CASSGVGNTIYF.

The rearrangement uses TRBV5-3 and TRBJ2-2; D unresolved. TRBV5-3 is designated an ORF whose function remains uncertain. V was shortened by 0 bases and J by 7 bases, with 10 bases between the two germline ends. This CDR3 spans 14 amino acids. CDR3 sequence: CARSLGLGDGELFF. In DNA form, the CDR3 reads TGTGCCAGAAGCTTGGGCCTAGGTGACGGGGAGCTGTTTTTT.

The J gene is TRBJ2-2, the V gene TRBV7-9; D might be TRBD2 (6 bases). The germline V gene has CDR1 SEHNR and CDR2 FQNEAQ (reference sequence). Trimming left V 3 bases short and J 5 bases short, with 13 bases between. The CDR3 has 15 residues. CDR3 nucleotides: TGTGCCAGCAGCTTCTATCGACGGGGGACCGGGGAGCTGTTTTTT. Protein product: CASSFYRRGTGELFF.

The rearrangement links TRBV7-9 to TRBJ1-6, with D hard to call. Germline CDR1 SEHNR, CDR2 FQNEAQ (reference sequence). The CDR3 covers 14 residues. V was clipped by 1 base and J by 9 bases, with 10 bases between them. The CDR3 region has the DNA TGTGCCAGCAGCTTAGGGACTTTAGGTTCACCCCTCCACTTT. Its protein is CASSLGTLGSPLHF. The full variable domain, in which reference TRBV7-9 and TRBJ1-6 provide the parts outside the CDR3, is DTGVSQNPRHKITKRGQNVTFRCDPISEHNRLYWYRQTLGQGPEFLTYFQNEAQLEKSRLLSDRFSAERPKGSFSTLEIQRTEQGDSAMYLCASSLGTLGSPLHFGNGTRLTVT.

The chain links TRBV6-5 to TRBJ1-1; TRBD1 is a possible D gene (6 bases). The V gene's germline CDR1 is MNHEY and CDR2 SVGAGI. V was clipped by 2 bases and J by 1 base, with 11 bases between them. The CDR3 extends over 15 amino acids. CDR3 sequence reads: CASSYLGQRNTEAFF. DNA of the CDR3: TGTGCCAGCAGTTACCTCGGACAGAGGAACACTGAAGCTTTCTTT.

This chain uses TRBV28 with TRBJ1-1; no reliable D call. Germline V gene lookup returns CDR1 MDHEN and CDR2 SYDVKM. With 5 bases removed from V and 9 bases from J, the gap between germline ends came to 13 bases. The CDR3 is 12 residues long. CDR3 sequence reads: CASSKNRHKAFF. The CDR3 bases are TGTGCCAGCAGTAAGAACCGACATAAAGCTTTCTTT.

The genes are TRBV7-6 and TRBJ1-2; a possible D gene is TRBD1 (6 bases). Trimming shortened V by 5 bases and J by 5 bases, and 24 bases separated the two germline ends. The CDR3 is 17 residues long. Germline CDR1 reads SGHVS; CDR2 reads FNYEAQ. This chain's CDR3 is CASSATLLGAEWYGYTF. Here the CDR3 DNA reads TGTGCCAGCAGCGCAACGTTATTGGGGGCAGAATGGTATGGCTACACCTTC.